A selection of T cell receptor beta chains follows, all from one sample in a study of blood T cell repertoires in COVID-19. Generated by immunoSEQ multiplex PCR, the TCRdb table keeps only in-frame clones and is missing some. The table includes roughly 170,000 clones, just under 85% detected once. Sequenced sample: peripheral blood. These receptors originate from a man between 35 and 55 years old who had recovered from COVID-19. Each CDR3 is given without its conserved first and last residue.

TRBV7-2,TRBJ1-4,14,ASSSPRGGTDEKLF
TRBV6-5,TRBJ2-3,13,ASSISGIDTDTQY
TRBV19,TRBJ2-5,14,ASSIEGRIAGETQY
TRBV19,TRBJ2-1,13,ASSVAGGLRNEQF
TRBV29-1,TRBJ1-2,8,SVETGGYT
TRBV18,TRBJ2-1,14,ASSPPAGGPFNEQF
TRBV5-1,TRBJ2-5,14,ASSLAGLSGGETQY
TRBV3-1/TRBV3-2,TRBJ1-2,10,ASSQYDYGYT
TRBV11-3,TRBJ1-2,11,ASSLPRSDGYT
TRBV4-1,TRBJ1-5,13,ASSRDSRVDFPQH
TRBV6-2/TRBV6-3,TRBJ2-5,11,ASSPGVDETQY
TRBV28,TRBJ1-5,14,ASSLGPLRGNQPQH
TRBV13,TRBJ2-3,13,ASSLGLALTDTQY
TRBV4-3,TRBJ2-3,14,ASSQVAGESTDTQY
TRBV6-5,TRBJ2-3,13,ASSYSIGVTDTQY
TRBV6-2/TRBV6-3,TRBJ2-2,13,ASSQSDRDTGELF
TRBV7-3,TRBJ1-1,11,ASSLQVNTEAF
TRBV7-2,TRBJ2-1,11,ASSFEPYNEQF
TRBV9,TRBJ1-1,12,ASSFGTVNTEAF
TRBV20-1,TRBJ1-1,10,SASGRNTEAF